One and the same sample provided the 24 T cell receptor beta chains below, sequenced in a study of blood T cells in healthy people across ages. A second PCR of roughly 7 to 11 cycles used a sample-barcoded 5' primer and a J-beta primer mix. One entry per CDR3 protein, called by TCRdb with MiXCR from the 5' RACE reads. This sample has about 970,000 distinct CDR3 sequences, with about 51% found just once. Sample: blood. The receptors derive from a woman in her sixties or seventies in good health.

The CDR3 protein is CASMGSRETQYF. The CDR3 DNA follows: TGTGCCAGCATGGGCAGTCGTGAGACCCAGTACTTC. The V gene is TRBV25-1, the J gene TRBJ2-5, with no clear D. The germline CDR1 and CDR2 sequences are MGHDK and SYGVNS. The germline V and J ends were trimmed by 7 bases and 5 bases, with 11 bases remaining between them. The CDR3 totals 12 residues.

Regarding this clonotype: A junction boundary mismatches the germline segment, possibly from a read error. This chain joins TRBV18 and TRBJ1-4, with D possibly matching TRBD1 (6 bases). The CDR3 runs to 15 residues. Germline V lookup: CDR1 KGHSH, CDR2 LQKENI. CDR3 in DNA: TGCGCCAGCTCACCAACGGGGGCTAACAATGAAAAACTGTTTTTT. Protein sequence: CASSPTGANNEKLFF.

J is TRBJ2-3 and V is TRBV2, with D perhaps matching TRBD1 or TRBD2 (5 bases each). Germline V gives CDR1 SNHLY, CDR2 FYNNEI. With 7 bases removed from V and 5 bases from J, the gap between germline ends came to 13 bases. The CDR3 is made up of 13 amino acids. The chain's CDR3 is CASTVGGVDTQYF. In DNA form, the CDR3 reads TGTGCCAGCACGGTTGGGGGAGTAGATACGCAGTATTTT.

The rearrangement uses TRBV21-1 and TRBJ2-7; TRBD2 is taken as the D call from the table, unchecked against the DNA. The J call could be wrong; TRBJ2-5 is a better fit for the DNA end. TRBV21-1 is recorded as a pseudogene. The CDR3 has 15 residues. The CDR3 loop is CASSKDGGMRETQYF. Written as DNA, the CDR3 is TGTGCCAGCAGCAAAGACGGCGGGATGCGCGAGACCCAGTACTTC.

As DNA, the CDR3 is TGTGCCAGCAGTTTAAGGGGCTCGGCCAAAAACATTCAGTACTTC. Protein: CASSLRGSAKNIQYF. The chain employs TRBV12-3 or TRBV12-4 and TRBJ2-4; a possible D gene is TRBD1 (5 bases). V was trimmed by 2 bases and J by 1 base, leaving 9 bases between them. The CDR3 length is 15 residues.

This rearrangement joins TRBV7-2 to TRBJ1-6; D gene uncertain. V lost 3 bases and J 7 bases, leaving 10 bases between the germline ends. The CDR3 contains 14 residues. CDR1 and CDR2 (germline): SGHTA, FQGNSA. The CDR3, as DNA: TGTGCCAGCAGCTTTCGGTCAGAAAATTCACCCCTCCACTTT. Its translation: CASSFRSENSPLHF. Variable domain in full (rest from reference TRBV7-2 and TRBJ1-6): GAGVSQSPSNKVTEKGKDVELRCDPISGHTALYWYRQSLGQGLEFLIYFQGNSAPDKSGLPSDRFSAERTGGSVSTLTIQRTQQEDSAVYLCASSFRSENSPLHFGNGTRLTVT.

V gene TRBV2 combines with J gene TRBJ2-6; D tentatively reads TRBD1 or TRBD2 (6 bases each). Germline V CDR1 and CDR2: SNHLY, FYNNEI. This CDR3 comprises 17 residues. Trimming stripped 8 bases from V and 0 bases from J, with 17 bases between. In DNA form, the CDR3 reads TGTGCCAGCGGGGAGGAAGGGGGTTTCTCTGGGGCCAACGTCCTGACTTTC. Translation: CASGEEGGFSGANVLTF. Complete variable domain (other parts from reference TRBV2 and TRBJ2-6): EPEVTQTPSHQVTQMGQEVILRCVPISNHLYFYWYRQILGQKVEFLVSFYNNEISEKSEIFDDQFSVERPDGSNFTLKIRSTKLEDSAMYFCASGEEGGFSGANVLTFGAGSRLTVL.

CDR3 in amino acids: CASSLNSAAQSYEQYF. DNA for the CDR3: TGTGCCAGCAGCTTGAATTCGGCAGCACAATCCTACGAGCAGTACTTC. The rearrangement links TRBV5-5 to TRBJ2-7; no clear D gene. The CDR3 is 16 amino acids. With 1 base removed from V and 1 base from J, the gap between germline ends came to 15 bases. In germline, CDR1 is SGHKS, CDR2 YYEKEE (reference sequence).

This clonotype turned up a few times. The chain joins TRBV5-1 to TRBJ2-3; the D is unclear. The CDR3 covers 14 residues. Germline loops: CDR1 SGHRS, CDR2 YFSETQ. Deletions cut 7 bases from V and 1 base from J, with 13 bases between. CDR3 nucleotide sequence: TGCGCCAGCCAACAGTTCGATGGCACAGATACGCAGTATTTT. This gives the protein CASQQFDGTDTQYF.

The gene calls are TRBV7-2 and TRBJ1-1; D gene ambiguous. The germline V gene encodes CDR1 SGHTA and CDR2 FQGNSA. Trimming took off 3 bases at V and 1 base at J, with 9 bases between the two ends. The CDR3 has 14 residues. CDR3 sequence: CASSFGSGNTEAFF. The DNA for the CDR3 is TGTGCCAGCAGCTTCGGCAGTGGGAACACTGAAGCTTTCTTT.

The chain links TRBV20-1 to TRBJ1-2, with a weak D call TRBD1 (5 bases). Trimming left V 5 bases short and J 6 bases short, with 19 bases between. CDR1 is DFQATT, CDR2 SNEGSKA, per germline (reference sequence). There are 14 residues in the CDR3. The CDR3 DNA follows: TGCAGTGCTCCCAACGTCCGGACAACGGATGGCTACACCTTC. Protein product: CSAPNVRTTDGYTF.

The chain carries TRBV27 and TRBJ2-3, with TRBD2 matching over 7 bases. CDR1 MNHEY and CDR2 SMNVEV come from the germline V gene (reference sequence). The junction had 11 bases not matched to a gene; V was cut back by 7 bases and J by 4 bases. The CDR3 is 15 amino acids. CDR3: CASNVASGHSDTQYF. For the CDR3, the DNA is TGTGCCAGCAATGTCGCTAGCGGACACTCAGATACGCAGTATTTT.

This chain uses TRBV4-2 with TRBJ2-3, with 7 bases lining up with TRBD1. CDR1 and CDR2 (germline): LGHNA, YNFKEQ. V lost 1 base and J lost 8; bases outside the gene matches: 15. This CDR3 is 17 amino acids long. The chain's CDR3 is CASSQGLQGELAGTQYF. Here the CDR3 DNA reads TGTGCCAGCAGCCAAGGCCTCCAGGGGGAGCTGGCGGGTACGCAGTATTTT.

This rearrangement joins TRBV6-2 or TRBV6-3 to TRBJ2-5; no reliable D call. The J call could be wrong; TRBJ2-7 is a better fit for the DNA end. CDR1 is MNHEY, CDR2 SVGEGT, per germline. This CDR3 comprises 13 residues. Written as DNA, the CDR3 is TGTGCCAGCAGCCTAAAACCTACCTACGAGCAGTACTTC. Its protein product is CASSLKPTYEQYF.

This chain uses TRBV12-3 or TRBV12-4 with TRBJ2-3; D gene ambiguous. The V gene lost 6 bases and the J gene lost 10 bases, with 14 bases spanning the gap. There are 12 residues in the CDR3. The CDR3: CASSPYGDAQYF. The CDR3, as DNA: TGTGCCAGCAGCCCTTACGGAGACGCGCAGTATTTT.

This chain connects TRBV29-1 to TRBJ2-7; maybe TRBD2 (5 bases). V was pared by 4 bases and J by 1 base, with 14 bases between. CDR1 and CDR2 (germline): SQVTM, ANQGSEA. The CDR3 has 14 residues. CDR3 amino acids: CSVVGSGVSYEQYF. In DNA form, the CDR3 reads TGCAGCGTTGTGGGTTCCGGGGTTTCCTACGAGCAGTACTTC.

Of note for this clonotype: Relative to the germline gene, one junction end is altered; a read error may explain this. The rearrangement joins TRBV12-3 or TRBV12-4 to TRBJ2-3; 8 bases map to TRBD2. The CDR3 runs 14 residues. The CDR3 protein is CASSHIGGADAQYF. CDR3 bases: TGTGCCAGCAGTCACATCGGGGGGGCAGATGCGCAGTATTTT.

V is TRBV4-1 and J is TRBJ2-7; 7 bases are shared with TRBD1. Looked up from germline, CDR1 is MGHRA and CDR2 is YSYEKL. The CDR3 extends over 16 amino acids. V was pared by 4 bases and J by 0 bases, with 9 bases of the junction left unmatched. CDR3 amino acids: CASSLTGTVSSYEQYF. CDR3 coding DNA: TGCGCCAGCAGCCTCACCGGGACAGTAAGCTCCTACGAGCAGTACTTC.

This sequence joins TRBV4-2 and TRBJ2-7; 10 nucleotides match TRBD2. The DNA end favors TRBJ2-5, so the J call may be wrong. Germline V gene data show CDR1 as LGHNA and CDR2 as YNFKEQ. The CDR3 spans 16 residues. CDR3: CASSQLLAGAAETQYF. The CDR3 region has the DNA TGTGCCAGCAGTCAACTCCTAGCGGGAGCCGCGGAGACCCAGTACTTC.

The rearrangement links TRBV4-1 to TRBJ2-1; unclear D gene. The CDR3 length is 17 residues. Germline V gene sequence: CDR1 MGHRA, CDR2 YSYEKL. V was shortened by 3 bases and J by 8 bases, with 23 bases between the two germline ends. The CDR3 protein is CASSHLPLVLTSYEQFF. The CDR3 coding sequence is TGCGCCAGCAGCCATCTGCCCCTAGTTCTTACGTCCTATGAGCAGTTCTTC.

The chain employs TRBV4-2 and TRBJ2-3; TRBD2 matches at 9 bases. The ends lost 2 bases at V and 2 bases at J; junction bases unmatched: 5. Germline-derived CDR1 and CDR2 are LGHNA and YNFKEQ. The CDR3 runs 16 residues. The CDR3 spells CASSQLSGGPTDTQYF. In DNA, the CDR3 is TGTGCCAGCAGCCAACTGAGCGGGGGGCCCACAGATACGCAGTATTTT.

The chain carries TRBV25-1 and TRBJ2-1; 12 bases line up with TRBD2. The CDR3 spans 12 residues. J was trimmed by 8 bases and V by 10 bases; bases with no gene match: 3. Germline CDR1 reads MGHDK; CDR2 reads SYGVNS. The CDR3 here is CATGTSGYEQFF. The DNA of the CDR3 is TGTGCCACCGGGACTAGCGGGTATGAGCAGTTCTTC. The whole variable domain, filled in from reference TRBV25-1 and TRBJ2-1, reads EADIYQTPRYLVIGTGKKITLECSQTMGHDKMYWYQQDPGMELHLIHYSYGVNSTEKGDLSSESTVSRIRTEHFPLTLESARPSHTSQYLCATGTSGYEQFFGPGTRLTVL.

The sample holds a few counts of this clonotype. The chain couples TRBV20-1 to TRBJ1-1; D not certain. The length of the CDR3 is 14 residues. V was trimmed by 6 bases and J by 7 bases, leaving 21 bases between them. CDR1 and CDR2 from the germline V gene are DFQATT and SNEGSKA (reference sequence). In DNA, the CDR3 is TGCAGTGCCCCTGATGTTTCCAGTGCTGGTGAAGCTTTCTTT. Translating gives CSAPDVSSAGEAFF.

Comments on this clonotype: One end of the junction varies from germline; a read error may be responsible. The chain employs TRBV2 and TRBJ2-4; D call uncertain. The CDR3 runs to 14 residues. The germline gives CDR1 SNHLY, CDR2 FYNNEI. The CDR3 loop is CAGSNIKGKNIQYF. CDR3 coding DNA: TGTGCCGGCAGTAACATTAAGGGCAAAAACATTCAGTACTTC. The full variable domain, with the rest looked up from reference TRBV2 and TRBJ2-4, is EPEVTQTPSHQVTQMGQEVILRCVPISNHLYFYWYRQILGQKVEFLVSFYNNEISEKSEIFDDQFSVERPDGSNFTLKIRSTKLEDSAMYFCAGSNIKGKNIQYFGAGTRLSVL.